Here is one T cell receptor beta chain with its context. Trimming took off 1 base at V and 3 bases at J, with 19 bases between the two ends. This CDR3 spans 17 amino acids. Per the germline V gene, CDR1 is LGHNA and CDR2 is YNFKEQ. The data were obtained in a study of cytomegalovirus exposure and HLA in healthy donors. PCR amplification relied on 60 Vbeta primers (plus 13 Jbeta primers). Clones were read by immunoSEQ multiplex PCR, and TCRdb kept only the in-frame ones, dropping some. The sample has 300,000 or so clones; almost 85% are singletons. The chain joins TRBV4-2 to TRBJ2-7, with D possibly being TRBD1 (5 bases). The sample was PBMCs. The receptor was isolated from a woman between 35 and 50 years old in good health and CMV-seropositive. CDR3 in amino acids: CASSQVDAPPRVYEQYF. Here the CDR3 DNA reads TGTGCCAGCAGCCAAGTAGATGCCCCCCCCAGGGTCTACGAGCAGTACTTC.